The T cell receptor (beta chain) described here comes from a study of T cell responses to AZD1222 COVID-19 vaccine listed by TCRdb under 2021. Background on the whole study: AZD1222 recipients whose second dose came at about 4 weeks and those whose second dose came at about 12 weeks were combined into one group, since spike-specific TCR depth and breadth did not differ between the two schedules. A total of under 250 trial participants underwent TCR sequencing, of whom some 200 had received two doses of AZD1222 and 26 had received two doses of the MenACWY control vaccine. Trial participants were enrolled by age into subgroups of 18-55, 56-69 and 70-plus years, and approximately 150, 30 and 60 TCR-sequenced participants, respectively, were included in these subgroups.

The paper as a whole reports these results and caveats: Epitopes outside the regions mutated in the B.1.351 and B.1.1.7 variants were reportedly recognized by nearly half of the unique spike-specific TCRs. CD4 TCRs associated with the vaccine covered the entire spike protein, and the dominant responses were in regions 160-218 and 743-854. After two AZD1222 doses, spike-specific TCR breadth and depth were significantly higher than at day 0 and than in MenACWY recipients. Conclusions about previously exposed vaccinees are limited, since just a handful of AZD1222 recipients were seropositive for SARS-CoV-2 at baseline. Participants were mostly white British and included more females than males, and it was suggested by the authors that clonal diversity may have been underestimated. In the small 56-69-year group, the increase in depth fell short of significance, most likely because of low power. Because no day 14 peak-response samples were available, the repertoires could be characterized only after the peak T cell response.

Looking up the germline V gene yields CDR1 SGHRS and CDR2 YFSETQ. Cut back by 5 bases and 5 bases, the V and J ends lie 11 bases apart. The CDR3, from cysteine to phenylalanine, totals 13 residues. Of all the DNA, just the CDR3 is kept, 39 bases in frame from base 1. In the case of this clone: The antigen this receptor binds is unknown. Base quality data are lacking; no much larger clone is found one base away.

The CDR3 regions of human TCRbeta chains were analyzed by immunosequencing. Turning to the authors' computational methods: TCRs in the repertoires were matched against a reference library of SARS-CoV-2-specific TCRs that had been generated with the MIRA antigen-specificity platform. Breadth was defined as the fraction of unique TCRs that were SARS-CoV-2-associated, and depth was defined as the fraction of total T cells that were SARS-CoV-2-associated. Each spike-specific TCR was assigned to its reactive spike region and to a CD4 or CD8 class using the MIRA data. Log10-transformed breadth and depth values were compared by one-way ANOVA with Sidak's multiple comparisons tests. Entries here come from immuneACCESS through TCRdb and include only in-frame sequences with V and J called. Some clones fail to appear in such tables; in the studies checked, an unresolved V gene covers under half of the shortfall, and the cause of the remainder is unknown. The V and J calls and clone size were taken over from that table, and D and trimming were inferred from the DNA. In this sample the table shows 130,000 or so clones, about 89% of which occur a single time. Approximately 5.9% of the sample is held by the ten biggest clonotypes.

The sample's time point, from its label and the paper: baseline before first vaccination. The vaccinee samples were drawn from two UK trials, COV001 and COV002, one of which was a single-blind randomized controlled phase 2/3 trial testing AZD1222 (ChAdOx1 nCoV-19) in healthy adults. For TCRbeta chain sequencing, PBMC samples were collected from trial participants at day 0 and at day 28 after the second dose. The V and J genes are TRBV5-1 and TRBJ1-5; perhaps TRBD1 is the D gene, with 5 bases matching. The sequencing used peripheral blood, collected on day 0 of AZD1222 vaccination. The sequence was obtained from an adult in good health. The DNA is TGCGCCAGCAGGGCCGGAGGGGATCAGCCCCAGCATTTT. This sequence encodes CASRAGGDQPQHF.